What follows describes a single T cell receptor (beta chain). What it binds is unknown. This entry belongs to a study of untreated major depressive disorder. The study, taken as a whole, reports: Findings may not generalize because the study sample was small.

Among patients, depression was moderate to severe. Blood, 30 to 35 ml, was drawn into EDTA tubes. Sequenced by immunoSEQ multiplex PCR; TCRdb stores in-frame clones only, minus some. The sample contains approximately 12,000 clones, around nine tenths of which appear only once. Sequenced: CD4+ T cells from PBMCs. This receptor was taken from a woman aged 30 to 39 with major depressive disorder.

The CDR3 loop is CASSTGHVDTQYF. In DNA, the CDR3 is TGTGCCAGCTCGACAGGCCACGTCGATACGCAGTATTTT. This sequence joins TRBV6-4 and TRBJ2-3; possible D gene TRBD1, 6 bases. The CDR3 is made up of 13 amino acids. Germline V gene data show CDR1 as MRHNA and CDR2 as SNTAGT. Between the trimmed V and J ends, which lost 8 bases and 6 bases, there was a span of 15 bases.